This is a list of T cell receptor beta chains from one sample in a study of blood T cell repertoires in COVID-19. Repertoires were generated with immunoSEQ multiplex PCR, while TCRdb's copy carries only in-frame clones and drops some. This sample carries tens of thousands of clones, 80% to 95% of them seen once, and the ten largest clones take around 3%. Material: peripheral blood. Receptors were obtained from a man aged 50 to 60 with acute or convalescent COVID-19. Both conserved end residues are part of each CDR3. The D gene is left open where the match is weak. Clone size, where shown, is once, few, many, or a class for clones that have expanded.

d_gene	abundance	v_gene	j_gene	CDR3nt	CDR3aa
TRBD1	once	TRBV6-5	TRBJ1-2	TGTGCCAGCAGTAGGGGACAGGGGAAGGGCTACACCTTC	CASSRGQGKGYTF
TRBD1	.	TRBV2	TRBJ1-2	TGTGCCAGCAGAGCAACGGGACAGAACTATGGCTACACCTTC	CASRATGQNYGYTF
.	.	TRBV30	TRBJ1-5	TGTGCCTGGAGTGTCGTCGGTCAGGGCAATCAGCCCCAGCATTTT	CAWSVVGQGNQPQHF
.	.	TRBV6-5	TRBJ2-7	TGTGCCAGCAGTTACAAGGGACTGTTCTACGAGCAGTACTTC	CASSYKGLFYEQYF
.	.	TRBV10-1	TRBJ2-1	TGCGCCAGCAGTGACAACACATTAAACGAGCAGTTCTTC	CASSDNTLNEQFF
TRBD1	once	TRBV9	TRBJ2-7	TGTGCCAGCAGCGCTGGACAGGGGTACGGCTACGAGCAGTACTTC	CASSAGQGYGYEQYF
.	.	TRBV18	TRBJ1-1	TGTGCCAGCTCACCAGTACAAACGAACACTGAAGCTTTCTTT	CASSPVQTNTEAFF
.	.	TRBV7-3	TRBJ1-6	TGTGCCAGCAGTACCTTTGGGGGGAATCGTTCACCCCTCCACTTT	CASSTFGGNRSPLHF
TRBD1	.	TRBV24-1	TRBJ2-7	TGTGCCACCAGTGATCCCAGGACAGGGGGCAGAGAGCAGTACTTC	CATSDPRTGGREQYF
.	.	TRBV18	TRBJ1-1	TGTGCCAGCTCCACGAACGGGGACACTGAAGCTTTCTTT	CASSTNGDTEAFF
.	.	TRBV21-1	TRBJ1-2	TGTGCCAGCAGCAAAGAAAGGGTAGGGGGTGGTGGGTATGGCTACACCTTC	CASSKERVGGGGYGYTF
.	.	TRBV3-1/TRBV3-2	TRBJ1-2	TGTGCCAGCAGCCAAGGAGCCTACTATGGCTACACCTTC	CASSQGAYYGYTF
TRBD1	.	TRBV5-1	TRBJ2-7	TGCGCCAGCAGCCCTGACAGGGACGAGCAGTACTTC	CASSPDRDEQYF
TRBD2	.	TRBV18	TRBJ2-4	TGTGCCAGCTCGGGTTTAGCGGGAGCTAAAAACATTCAGTACTTC	CASSGLAGAKNIQYF
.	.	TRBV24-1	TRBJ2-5	TGTGCCACCAGTGACCATAACAGGGTCCAAGAGACCCAGTACTTC	CATSDHNRVQETQYF
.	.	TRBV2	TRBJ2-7	TGTGCCAGCAGTGAACTTTCCCAGATACAAAATGAGTACTTC	CASSELSQIQNEYF
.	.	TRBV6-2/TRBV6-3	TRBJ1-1	TGTGCCAGCAGCCCCCAGAGGGATTGGACTGAAGCTTTCTTT	CASSPQRDWTEAFF
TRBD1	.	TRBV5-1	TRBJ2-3	TGCGCCAGCAGCCGGGACAGTACTATCACAGATACGCAGTATTTT	CASSRDSTITDTQYF